This TCR beta chain was recorded in a study of blood T cells in healthy people across ages. Whole-study findings and limits: Getting older went along with TCR beta diversity per million T cells dropping roughly linearly. Investigators treated diversity estimates from one million T cells as underestimates.

This clonotype is a singleton in its sample. Its cognate antigen is unknown. Primed by a sample-barcoded 5' primer and a J-beta primer mix, a second PCR proceeded for 7 to 11 cycles. TCRdb redid the calling of the 5' RACE reads with MiXCR, one entry per CDR3 protein. The data contain roughly 1.5 million distinct CDR3 sequences, around 40% of them seen just once; the ten biggest clones take up approximately 4%. Caucasian, healthy and from Russia, the donors were aged between 6 and 90. This CDR3 spans 17 amino acids. Germline-derived CDR1 and CDR2 are SGHAT and FQNNGV. Trimming took 1 base from V and 3 from J, leaving 18 bases between them.

The material sequenced was blood. The chain couples TRBV11-2 to TRBJ1-2; a weak D match, TRBD1 (6 bases). This receptor was taken from a woman in her late teens or twenties in good health. The CDR3 protein is CASSLVPGHPGDYGYTF. The CDR3 DNA follows: TGTGCCAGCAGCTTAGTCCCGGGACATCCTGGGGACTATGGCTACACCTTC.